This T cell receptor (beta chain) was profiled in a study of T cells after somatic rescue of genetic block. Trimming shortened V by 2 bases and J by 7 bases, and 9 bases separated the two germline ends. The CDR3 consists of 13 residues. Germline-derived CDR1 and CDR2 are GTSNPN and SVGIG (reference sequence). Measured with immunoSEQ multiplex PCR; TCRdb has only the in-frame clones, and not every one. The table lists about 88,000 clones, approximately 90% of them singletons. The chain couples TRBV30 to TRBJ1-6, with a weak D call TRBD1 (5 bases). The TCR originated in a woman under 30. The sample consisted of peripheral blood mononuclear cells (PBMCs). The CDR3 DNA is TGTGCCTGGAGTATACAGGCGAATTCACCCCTCCACTTT. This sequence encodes CAWSIQANSPLHF.